This T cell receptor (beta chain) was documented in a study of T cell clones after liver transplantation. Study details: Blood was drawn pre-transplant, before withdrawal, and after full or failed withdrawal. Findings of the study overall: Post-transplant, graft-donor-reactive CD4 TCRbeta sequences in blood dropped significantly in most of the 8 subjects.

In this sample, this clone turned up once. Its antigen remains unidentified. The V gene's germline CDR1 is SGHTA and CDR2 FQGNSA. The CDR3 consists of 15 residues. Germline trimming cut 3 bases from V and 6 bases from J; bases unmatched to any gene: 5. TCRdb keeps only in-frame clones here, not all; method: immunoSEQ multiplex PCR. The table has some 70,000 clones, 90% seen once. The sequence derives from a human donor who received a liver transplant. The sample was CD4+ T cells from blood, taken before liver transplant. The chain has TRBV7-2 and TRBJ2-7; 13 bases map to TRBD2. The CDR3 region is CASSLRLAGGREQYF. The CDR3 DNA reads as TGTGCCAGCAGCTTGAGACTAGCGGGAGGTCGCGAGCAGTACTTC.